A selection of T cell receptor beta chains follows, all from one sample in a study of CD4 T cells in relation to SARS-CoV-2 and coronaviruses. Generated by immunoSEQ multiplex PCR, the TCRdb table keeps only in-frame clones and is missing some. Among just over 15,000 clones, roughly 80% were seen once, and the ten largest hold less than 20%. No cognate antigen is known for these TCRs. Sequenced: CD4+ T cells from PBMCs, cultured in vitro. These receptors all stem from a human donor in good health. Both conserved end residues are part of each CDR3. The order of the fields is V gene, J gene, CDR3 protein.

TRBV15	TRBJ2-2	CATSRVPGGGGGELFF
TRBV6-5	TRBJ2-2	CASSWGEGTGELFF
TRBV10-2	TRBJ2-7	CASNPNSGTGGHEQYF
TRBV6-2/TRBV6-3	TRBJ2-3	CASSPPGTDTQYF
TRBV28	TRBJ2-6	CASRQPGQAIPGANVLTF
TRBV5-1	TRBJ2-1	CASSPLDRSNEQFF
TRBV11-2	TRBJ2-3	CASSLGRERMGTQYF
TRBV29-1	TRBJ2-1	CSVGGLAGGPEVLFF
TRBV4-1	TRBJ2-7	CASSRMHDVSYEQYF
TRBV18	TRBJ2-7	CASSPVRDEQYF
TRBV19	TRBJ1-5	CASSIMEGSNQPQHF
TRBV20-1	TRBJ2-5	CSANPSETQYF
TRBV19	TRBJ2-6	CASTRGQGSSGANVLTF
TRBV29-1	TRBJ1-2	CSVGVEGGYGYTF
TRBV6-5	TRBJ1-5	CASSPSGTDNQPQHF
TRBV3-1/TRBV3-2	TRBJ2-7	CASSQAPFSGWSTYEQYF
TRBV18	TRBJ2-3	CASSPIAGGPTDTQYF
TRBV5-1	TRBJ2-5	CASSLARGRRVETQYF
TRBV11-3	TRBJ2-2	CASSSPGGRSAGELFF
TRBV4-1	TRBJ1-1	CASSPAHRGRSTEAFF
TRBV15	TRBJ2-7	CATSRENQDYEQYF
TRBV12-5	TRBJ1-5	CASGLVLGTGGIGQPQHF
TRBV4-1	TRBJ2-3	CASSRPGGRSQITSTDTQYF
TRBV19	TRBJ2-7	CASRDSGSYEQYF
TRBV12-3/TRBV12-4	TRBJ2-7	CASSLGEGEQYF
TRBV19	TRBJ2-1	CASSFQGGMQFF
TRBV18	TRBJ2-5	CASSPMARSQETQYF
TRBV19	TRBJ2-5	CASSTTGVMETQYF
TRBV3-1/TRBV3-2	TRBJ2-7	CASSQEARTSGRQHEQYF
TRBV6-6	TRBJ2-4	CASGERDLAKNIQYF
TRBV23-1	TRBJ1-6	CASTPGTGGLGWVSLHF
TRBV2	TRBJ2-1	CASRLNEQFF
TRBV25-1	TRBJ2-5	CASNTGIGETQYF